This entry features one T cell receptor beta chain sequence. The data belong to a study of regulatory T cells in long-lasting Graves disease. Both iRepertoire HTBI primers and Arm-PCR of CDR3 regions were used to build the TCR beta libraries. TCRdb passed the multiplex PCR reads through MiXCR, listing each CDR3 protein once. In the table there are around 500,000 distinct CDR3 sequences, about 16% of which are singletons. As to time point: newly diagnosed GD, antithyroid drugs for less than 3 months. The authors made the TCR library using RNA they extracted from PBMCs. These same records also appear under a second study, on T cells in Graves' hyperthyroidism and ophthalmopathy.

This specimen consisted of peripheral blood mononuclear cells (PBMCs), obtained at new diagnosis, from a patient treated with antithyroid drugs. The receptor was isolated from a woman aged 35-65 years with Graves disease.

CDR3 in amino acids: CSAKGQGLQPQHF. The DNA of the CDR3 is TGCAGTGCTAAGGGACAGGGGCTTCAGCCCCAGCATTTT. The chain employs TRBV20-1 and TRBJ1-5; TRBD1 matches at 10 bases. Trimming cost V 4 bases and J 6 bases; bases outside gene matches: 3. CDR3 length: 13 residues. Germline V gives CDR1 DFQATT, CDR2 SNEGSKA (reference sequence).